One sample yielded the 30 T cell receptor beta chains listed below, sequenced in a study of T cell changes during pregnancy in multiple sclerosis. The method was immunoSEQ multiplex PCR; TCRdb's version includes in-frame clones alone and lacks a portion of them. The repertoire holds about 110,000 clones, with less than 95% as singletons. The sample was peripheral blood, taken in the third trimester of pregnancy. Source of these receptors: a female donor in good health, enrolled as a control in a pregnancy study.

The V call is TRBV7-9, the J call TRBJ2-7; 15 nucleotides match TRBD2. CDR1 and CDR2 from the germline V gene are SEHNR and FQNEAQ (reference sequence). The length of the CDR3 is 19 residues. V lost 2 bases, J lost 1 base, and 9 bases stayed unmatched. The DNA for the CDR3 is TGTGCCAGCAGCTTATCGCCGGGACTAGCGGGGGGCCATTCCTACGAGCAGTACTTC. This encodes CASSLSPGLAGGHSYEQYF.

V and J are TRBV7-6 and TRBJ1-6; a weak D match, TRBD1 (5 bases). Germline values: CDR1 SGHVS, CDR2 FNYEAQ. The length of the CDR3 is 15 residues. Trimming shortened V by 6 bases and J by 0 bases, and 9 bases separated the two germline ends. The chain's CDR3 is CASRIDSSYNSPLHF. In nucleotides, the CDR3 is TGTGCCAGCAGGATAGACAGCTCCTATAATTCACCCCTCCACTTT.

This clone was counted a single time. The chain couples TRBV7-9 to TRBJ1-2, with D hard to call. Trimming took off 5 bases at V and 0 bases at J, with 19 bases between the two ends. The germline gives CDR1 SEHNR, CDR2 FQNEAQ (reference sequence). The CDR3 extends over 17 amino acids. The CDR3, as DNA: TGTGCCAGCAGCCAACCACCCGCAGGAACCCCTAACTATGGCTACACCTTC. The encoded protein is CASSQPPAGTPNYGYTF.

V is TRBV7-2 and J is TRBJ1-5; D gene uncertain. Germline-derived CDR1 and CDR2 are SGHTA and FQGNSA. The CDR3 spans 16 residues. V lost 2 bases and J 6 bases, leaving 17 bases between the germline ends. DNA for the CDR3: TGTGCCAGCAGCTTACACGGGTTTGAGGGTAGTCAGCCCCAGCATTTT. Its translation: CASSLHGFEGSQPQHF.

This chain joins TRBV6-5 and TRBJ1-1; D is ambiguous. The germline CDR1 and CDR2 sequences are MNHEY and SVGAGI. Between the trimmed V and J ends, which lost 6 bases and 5 bases, there was a span of 16 bases. The CDR3 runs 14 residues. The CDR3, as DNA: TGTGCCAGCAGCCGACTGGCCGGATGGACTGAAGCTTTCTTT. It translates to CASSRLAGWTEAFF.

The chain combines TRBV6-4 with TRBJ2-2; 7 nucleotides agree with TRBD2. The CDR3 length is 14 residues. Germline assignment: CDR1 MRHNA and CDR2 SNTAGT. V was clipped by 6 bases and J by 6 bases; unmatched bases: 7. In nucleotides, the CDR3 is TGTGCCAGCAGGCGGGAGCAGTCGTCCGGGGAGCTGTTTTTT. As protein: CASRREQSSGELFF.

The chain joins TRBV5-6 to TRBJ1-5, with D tentatively TRBD1 (5 bases). Germline V gene sequence: CDR1 SGHDT, CDR2 YYEEEE. V shed 7 bases and J shed 5 bases, with 19 bases lying between them. The CDR3 runs to 15 residues. The CDR3 DNA is TGTGCCAGCCAATTCCGCGGGGGAGGCCATCAGCCCCAGCATTTT. It specifies CASQFRGGGHQPQHF.

The CDR3 DNA is TGTGCCAGCAGCCAAGAAATCCCTACAGGGGGCTACGAGCAGTACTTC. Translating it yields CASSQEIPTGGYEQYF. This chain connects TRBV4-2 to TRBJ2-7; 8 bases match TRBD1. V gave up 0 bases and J gave up 3 bases; unmatched junction bases: 7. The germline CDR1 and CDR2 sequences are LGHNA and YNFKEQ. This CDR3 has 16 residues.

The chain carries TRBV6-5 and TRBJ2-5; 9 bases line up with TRBD1. The CDR3 spans 14 residues. Trimming took 6 bases from V and 5 from J; bases not matched to a gene: 7. CDR1 is MNHEY and CDR2 is SVGAGI in the germline V gene. CDR3 sequence: CASRPTGGRETQYF. DNA of the CDR3: TGTGCCAGCAGGCCGACAGGGGGGCGGGAGACCCAGTACTTC.

V and J are TRBV19 and TRBJ1-4; D is ambiguous. Trimming removed 6 bases at V and 3 bases at J, with 14 bases between. Germline V CDR1 and CDR2: LNHDA, SQIVND (reference sequence). The CDR3 covers 15 residues. CDR3 bases: TGTGCCAGTAGCGATCGGAGCGCGGCTAATGAAAAACTGTTTTTT. This encodes CASSDRSAANEKLFF.

The CDR3, as DNA: TGTGCCAGCAGCTTAGTCGGGACAGACGAGCAGTACTTC. Protein product: CASSLVGTDEQYF. The chain recombines TRBV7-8 with TRBJ2-7; 7 nucleotides line up with TRBD1. The germline V gene encodes CDR1 SGHVS and CDR2 FQNEAQ. The CDR3 covers 13 residues. J was trimmed by 5 bases and V by 1 base; bases with no gene match: 2.

The chain is built from TRBV19 and TRBJ2-1; the match to TRBD2 covers 11 bases. CDR3 length: 18 residues. From germline, CDR1 is LNHDA and CDR2 SQIVND (reference sequence). V lost 1 base, J lost 5 bases, and 10 bases stayed unmatched. CDR3 sequence: CASSIVWLAGGDNNEQFF. The CDR3 coding sequence is TGTGCCAGTAGTATAGTATGGCTAGCGGGGGGCGATAACAATGAGCAGTTCTTC.

The J gene is TRBJ1-4, the V gene TRBV2; 8 nucleotides line up with TRBD1. V dropped 2 bases and J dropped 1; count of bases not matched to a gene: 18. The CDR3 has 21 amino acids. Germline CDR1 and CDR2: SNHLY and FYNNEI. The CDR3 DNA reads as TGTGCCAGCAGTGAACCATTATGGGACGGCCAGGGGGCTCAAACTAATGAAAAACTGTTTTTT. Its translation: CASSEPLWDGQGAQTNEKLFF.

This clone is a singleton in its sample. The rearrangement uses TRBV11-3 and TRBJ2-2; 10 nucleotides align to TRBD1. Germline V gene lookup returns CDR1 SGHNT and CDR2 YENEEA. Losses at the gene ends were 6 bases for V and 0 bases for J; bases not matched to a gene: 1. This CDR3 has 15 amino acids. CDR3 sequence (DNA): TGTGCCAGCAGGGGGACAGGGGCGAACACCGGGGAGCTGTTTTTT. Translation: CASRGTGANTGELFF.

The chain couples TRBV5-1 to TRBJ1-5; no firm D call. The CDR3 has 13 amino acids. Germline CDR1 is SGHRS and CDR2 is YFSETQ. V was clipped by 7 bases and J by 6 bases, with 14 bases between them. The CDR3: CASPKGGSQPQHF. In DNA form, the CDR3 reads TGCGCCAGCCCAAAGGGAGGTTCTCAGCCCCAGCATTTT.

The genes are TRBV19 and TRBJ1-1; TRBD1 agrees at 11 bases. Per the germline V gene, CDR1 is LNHDA and CDR2 is SQIVND (reference sequence). The ends lost 5 bases at V and 5 bases at J; junction bases unmatched: 10. The CDR3 sequence is 16 residues long. CDR3 protein: CASSALDRGPGTEAFF. Here the CDR3 DNA reads TGTGCCAGTAGTGCGCTGGACAGGGGGCCGGGAACTGAAGCTTTCTTT.

About this clone itself: Other DNA variants within this sample encode the same CDR3. V is TRBV18 and J is TRBJ1-5; 9 nucleotides line up with TRBD1. With V trimmed by 2 bases and J by 4 bases, 0 bases remained unmatched. The CDR3 length is 14 residues. Germline CDR1 and CDR2: KGHSH and LQKENI. The CDR3 DNA reads as TGTGCCAGCTCACCAGGACAGGGGAATCAGCCCCAGCATTTT. Encoded protein: CASSPGQGNQPQHF.

This chain links TRBV30 with TRBJ1-6; 7 bases line up with TRBD1. Trimming cost V 7 bases and J 0 bases; bases outside gene matches: 15. The CDR3 contains 18 residues. Germline assignment: CDR1 GTSNPN and CDR2 SVGIG (reference sequence). The CDR3 coding sequence is TGTGCCTTTGGAGGGGGGACAGATTCGAGCTCCTATAATTCACCCCTCCACTTT. It encodes CAFGGGTDSSSYNSPLHF.

The J gene is TRBJ1-6, the V gene TRBV7-2; 8 bases line up with TRBD1. The CDR3 runs 15 residues. CDR1 and CDR2 (germline): SGHTA, FQGNSA. Germline trimming cut 5 bases from V and 9 bases from J; bases unmatched to any gene: 9. The CDR3 here is CASSLTTGEASPLHF. In nucleotides, the CDR3 is TGTGCCAGCAGCCTCACGACAGGGGAGGCTTCACCCCTCCACTTT.

The chain couples TRBV4-1 to TRBJ2-3; TRBD2 is a possible D gene (6 bases). The germline gives CDR1 MGHRA, CDR2 YSYEKL. The CDR3 covers 16 residues. V shed 0 bases and J shed 6 bases, with 16 bases lying between them. CDR3 sequence reads: CASSQEGGLTADTQYF. DNA of the CDR3: TGCGCCAGCAGCCAAGAAGGAGGGCTAACGGCGGATACGCAGTATTTT.

V usage is TRBV13 and J usage is TRBJ1-1; 11 nucleotides agree with TRBD1. The germline V gene has CDR1 PRHDT and CDR2 FYEKMQ (reference sequence). The CDR3 spans 17 residues. V shed 5 bases, J shed 0 bases, and the junction held 8 bases outside the gene matches. The CDR3 sequence is CASSPTGTGGLNTEAFF. For the CDR3, the DNA is TGTGCCAGCAGCCCCACGGGGACAGGGGGGCTGAACACTGAAGCTTTCTTT. The full variable domain, its missing parts supplied by reference TRBV13 and TRBJ1-1, is AAGVIQSPRHLIKEKRETATLKCYPIPRHDTVYWYQQGPGQDPQFLISFYEKMQSDKGSIPDRFSAQQFSDYHSELNMSSLELGDSALYFCASSPTGTGGLNTEAFFGQGTRLTVV.

The chain employs TRBV30 and TRBJ1-2; the D is unclear. The CDR3 contains 13 residues. Trimming stripped 1 base from V and 4 bases from J, with 10 bases between. Per germline, CDR1 GTSNPN and CDR2 SVGIG (reference sequence). The CDR3 DNA reads as TGTGCCTGGAGTGCTTTCTTGTCCTATGGCTACACCTTC. This gives the protein CAWSAFLSYGYTF.

On this clone: The junction differs from germline at one of its ends, possibly a read error. The J gene is TRBJ2-1, the V gene TRBV9; D unclear. Germline CDR1 reads SGDLS; CDR2 reads YYNGEE. The CDR3 consists of 13 residues. The CDR3 is CASTVGPENEQFF. CDR3 coding DNA: TGTGCCAGCACCGTAGGCCCAGAAAATGAGCAGTTCTTC. The whole variable domain, filled in from reference TRBV9 and TRBJ2-1, reads DSGVTQTPKHLITATGQRVTLRCSPRSGDLSVYWYQQSLDQGLQFLIQYYNGEERAKGNILERFSAQQFPDLHSELNLSSLELGDSALYFCASTVGPENEQFFGPGTRLTVL.

The genes are TRBV7-2 and TRBJ2-7; 7 nucleotides match TRBD1. J gave up 3 bases and V 5 bases, and 7 bases lay outside the gene matches. The length of the CDR3 is 14 residues. Germline V CDR1 and CDR2: SGHTA, FQGNSA. Here the CDR3 reads CASSVNRDSYEQYF. CDR3 sequence (DNA): TGTGCCAGCAGCGTTAACCGGGACAGCTACGAGCAGTACTTC. Drawing the rest from reference TRBV7-2 and TRBJ2-7, the complete variable domain is GAGVSQSPSNKVTEKGKDVELRCDPISGHTALYWYRQSLGQGLEFLIYFQGNSAPDKSGLPSDRFSAERTGGSVSTLTIQRTQQEDSAVYLCASSVNRDSYEQYFGPGTRLTVT.

This chain links TRBV4-3 with TRBJ2-1; 7 bases are shared with TRBD1. V gave up 0 bases and J gave up 2 bases; unmatched junction bases: 4. CDR1 is LGHNA, CDR2 YSLEER, per germline. The CDR3 is 16 amino acids. The CDR3 protein is CASSQDVGTAYNEQFF. The CDR3 coding sequence is TGCGCCAGCAGCCAAGATGTCGGGACAGCCTACAATGAGCAGTTCTTC.

The rearrangement uses TRBV5-1 and TRBJ2-3; 8 bases agree with TRBD2. Germline lookup yields CDR1 SGHRS and CDR2 YFSETQ. J lost 5 bases, V lost 4 bases, and 9 bases had no gene match. The CDR3 consists of 15 residues. The DNA for the CDR3 is TGCGCCAGCAGCCCTGCAGCGGGGGTTGAAGATACGCAGTATTTT. Translation: CASSPAAGVEDTQYF. The full variable domain, rest sourced from reference TRBV5-1 and TRBJ2-3, is KAGVTQTPRYLIKTRGQQVTLSCSPISGHRSVSWYQQTPGQGLQFLFEYFSETQRNKGNFPGRFSGRQFSNSRSEMNVSTLELGDSALYLCASSPAAGVEDTQYFGPGTRLTVL.

The chain has TRBV5-1 and TRBJ1-6, with D uncertain. Trimming pared 0 bases from V and 8 bases from J, leaving 9 bases between. CDR1 and CDR2 from the germline V gene are SGHRS and YFSETQ. There are 14 residues in the CDR3. The CDR3, as DNA: TGCGCCAGCAGCTTGGAGCGGAAGCATTCACCCCTCCACTTT. This translates into CASSLERKHSPLHF.

This rearrangement joins TRBV27 to TRBJ2-7, with D possibly TRBD1 on 6 matching bases. The CDR3 has 12 amino acids. The ends were cut back, 6 bases at V and 2 bases at J, with 8 bases in the middle. Germline V gives CDR1 MNHEY, CDR2 SMNVEV (reference sequence). The CDR3 DNA is TGTGCCAGCAGGGGGGCTACCTACGAGCAGTACTTC. Protein sequence: CASRGATYEQYF.

This sequence joins TRBV25-1 and TRBJ1-3; a possible D gene is TRBD1 (6 bases). Germline CDR1 reads MGHDK; CDR2 reads SYGVNS. This CDR3 is built from 13 residues. V gave up 4 bases and J gave up 8 bases, with 12 bases separating them. The CDR3 spells CASSGGQGDTIYF. CDR3 nucleotide sequence: TGTGCCAGCAGTGGGGGACAAGGTGACACCATATATTTT.

CDR3 protein: CAIALRQEGQPQHF. The CDR3, as DNA: TGTGCCATCGCACTCAGGCAGGAGGGACAGCCCCAGCATTTT. V is TRBV10-3 and J is TRBJ1-5; D gene uncertain. The CDR3 spans 14 residues. Germline lookup yields CDR1 ENHRY and CDR2 SYGVKD. Trimming stripped 8 bases from V and 7 bases from J, with 18 bases between.